The rows below give T cell receptor beta chains drawn from one sample of a study of blood T cell repertoires in COVID-19. The repertoire was sequenced with immunoSEQ multiplex PCR; TCRdb's copy has only in-frame clones and lacks some. The sample has 90,000 or so clones; 90% are singletons. What was sequenced was peripheral blood. These receptors all stem from a man aged 18 to 29 with COVID-19, enrolled during active disease. Both conserved end residues are part of each CDR3.

V,CDR3
TRBV11-3,CASSPGTSGSSSSTDTQYF
TRBV7-2,CASSLSEDSLLWETQYF
TRBV19,CASSVTGTGSSGNTIYF
TRBV6-5,CASSYSLPANTGELFF
TRBV11-2,CASSLGWRERSGELFF
TRBV7-2,CASSSKGGLRGYNGSPLHF
TRBV7-2,CASSPQVSSTDTQYF
TRBV27,CASSLRGTDTQYF
TRBV7-2,CASSPRTEVVVSGYTF
TRBV7-8,CAIHLGEGSSYNEQFF
TRBV6-5,CASSPLDADTQYF
TRBV7-9,CASSFGTGGVYEQYF
TRBV7-2,CASRTTGLGAKNIQYF
TRBV3-1/TRBV3-2,CASSPTRGMNTEAFF
TRBV27,CASSPGNSNQPQHF
TRBV7-3,CASSLTFQGGPDGYTF
TRBV9,CASSVGANPSSGNTIYF
TRBV10-1,CASTAGELFF
TRBV5-1,CASREEGVSGYTF
TRBV4-3,CASSQDRGQGAEKLFF
TRBV28,CASRGGNQPQHF
TRBV7-3,CASSLTGKTEAFF
TRBV10-3,CAIRPGQGLNTEAFF
TRBV28,CASSSYRSEKLLF
TRBV29-1,CSVRDRMGYEQYF
TRBV27,CASSGTSTYEQYF
TRBV19,CASSRDINTGELFF
TRBV18,CASSPLTSGSTDTQYF
TRBV15,CATSRDLAGGISQPQHF
TRBV18,CASSSLTGQGDRWSYNEQFF
TRBV28,CASSAGLSGNTIYF
TRBV5-1,CASSLGTASNQPQHF
TRBV11-3,CASSPRTGEAFF
TRBV6-4,CASRPTGGPYNGNEKLFF
TRBV6-6,CASSRSGEQFF
TRBV4-3,CASSQHRGTDTQYF
TRBV18,CASSPRTETNTGELFF
TRBV11-1,CASSLGVKGYEQYF
TRBV20-1,CSASTGRATEAFF
TRBV5-1,CASSLGRQGYEQYF
TRBV4-1,CASSQASYNEQFF
TRBV7-9,CASSLGRQPQHF
TRBV4-1,CASSHGLGQRETRGEQYF
TRBV5-1,CASSFWSSGRDEQYF
TRBV6-6,CASSRVAPGTGNTIYF
TRBV19,CASSITSNQPQHF
TRBV11-2,CASSPGVAGGGRYEQYF
TRBV27,CASRKGETNTEAFF
TRBV3-1/TRBV3-2,CASSPRTGGYEQYF
TRBV29-1,CSGAGDTQYF
TRBV28,CASRSATGRSYNEQFF
TRBV4-3,CASSQEWTGVDGYTF
TRBV7-2,CASSVLAIEQYF
TRBV19,CASGQGPNYGYTF
TRBV4-1,CASSQDQWAADNYGYTF
TRBV12-3/TRBV12-4,CASSFPGTYEQYF
TRBV6-6,CASSYRDGYTF
TRBV5-4,CASSFNREKLLF
TRBV19,CASSIEAGVPYEQYF
TRBV13,CASTPGRVNTEAFF